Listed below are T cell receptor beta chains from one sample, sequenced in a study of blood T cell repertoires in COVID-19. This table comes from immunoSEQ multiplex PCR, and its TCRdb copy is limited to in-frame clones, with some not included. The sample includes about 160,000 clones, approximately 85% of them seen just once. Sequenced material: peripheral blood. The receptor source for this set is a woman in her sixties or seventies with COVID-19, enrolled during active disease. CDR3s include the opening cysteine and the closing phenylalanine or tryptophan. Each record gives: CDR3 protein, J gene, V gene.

CATSSGGQGNEQFF,TRBJ2-1,TRBV15
CASSLAEGLAGPYNEQFF,TRBJ2-1,TRBV7-2
CASSYSGTDTGELFF,TRBJ2-2,TRBV6-5
CASSQDFSQGDGYTF,TRBJ1-2,TRBV4-2
CASSQLAGAGRNEQFF,TRBJ2-1,TRBV3-1/TRBV3-2
CASSFGGGAVTNEKLFF,TRBJ1-4,TRBV5-1
CASTSLAGTQETQYF,TRBJ2-5,TRBV2
CASSMGTRVPYNEQFF,TRBJ2-1,TRBV19
CASSFSTGGSYEQYF,TRBJ2-7,TRBV7-6
CASGQGTNTEAFF,TRBJ1-1,TRBV27
CASSLVGRGYNSPLHF,TRBJ1-6,TRBV7-2
CASSIQGGNQPQHF,TRBJ1-5,TRBV19
CSVAIRLAGVFTDTQYF,TRBJ2-3,TRBV29-1
CASSFYGGSNQPQHF,TRBJ1-5,TRBV7-2
CASSETGTQYF,TRBJ2-3,TRBV7-9
CASRGSGGATTDTQYF,TRBJ2-3,TRBV5-1
CASSWGLGSIYSNQPQHF,TRBJ1-5,TRBV28
CSVELVETQYF,TRBJ2-5,TRBV29-1
CASSYWETSDTDTQYF,TRBJ2-3,TRBV6-2/TRBV6-3
CASSVITSGRWGRDTQYF,TRBJ2-3,TRBV9
CASSPAGQGNEQPQHF,TRBJ1-5,TRBV7-8
CASSERVWTSGIADTQYF,TRBJ2-3,TRBV6-1
CASSLDPGTDTQYF,TRBJ2-3,TRBV7-6
CASSRPPGLAGGRGGETQYF,TRBJ2-5,TRBV4-2
CASSDQRQVSQQETQYF,TRBJ2-5,TRBV6-1
CASSVQGTGDTQYF,TRBJ2-3,TRBV9
CASSLGASGLYEQYF,TRBJ2-7,TRBV5-1
CASSFRADTGELFF,TRBJ2-2,TRBV6-2/TRBV6-3
CASSSTTDFSNQPQHF,TRBJ1-5,TRBV7-2
CASSLGREMGGDTQYF,TRBJ2-3,TRBV13
CASSLSGGYGYTF,TRBJ1-2,TRBV11-3
CASSLGRRAGGGYEQYF,TRBJ2-7,TRBV11-2
CASSQTGTEQFF,TRBJ2-1,TRBV4-2
CASSLDGGLYNEQFF,TRBJ2-1,TRBV7-2
CASRVAGVYGYTF,TRBJ1-2,TRBV28
CAGGLCGSYEQYF,TRBJ2-7,TRBV21-1
CAIKSGPIGGRDETQYF,TRBJ2-5,TRBV10-3
CASSLGANSPLHF,TRBJ1-6,TRBV5-1
CASSSTGLGGNTGELFF,TRBJ2-2,TRBV5-1
CASSFRQGAGGYTF,TRBJ1-2,TRBV3-1/TRBV3-2
CASKGQASQTEAFF,TRBJ1-1,TRBV5-1
CASSPGQIYGYTF,TRBJ1-2,TRBV7-3
CASKVRGAEETQYF,TRBJ2-5,TRBV6-5
CASSIYTGSTEAFF,TRBJ1-1,TRBV6-2/TRBV6-3
CASSQDRLDTQYF,TRBJ2-3,TRBV14
CASSDRDRGIDTQYF,TRBJ2-3,TRBV6-1
CASHPSGGLGYGYTF,TRBJ1-2,TRBV6-5